This T cell receptor (beta chain) was obtained from a study of cytomegalovirus exposure and HLA in healthy donors. Study information: Unique TCRs from HLA-typed donors, 80 million to 100 million of them, were held in an early data release. General study findings and limits: Listed as cytomegalovirus-associated were over 150 TCR beta chains. Analysis performed later showed TCR beta chains linked to HLA being more clonally expanded than equally common others. Indistinguishable V segments such as TRBV6-2 and TRBV6-3 were excluded.

This CDR3 has 16 residues. The V gene's germline CDR1 is SEHNR and CDR2 FQNEAQ (reference sequence). Note on this clone: The antigen is not known. The junction differs from germline at one of its ends, possibly a read error.

PCR involved 60 Vbeta and 13 Jbeta primers. Here immunoSEQ multiplex PCR was the method, and the copy in TCRdb shows in-frame clones only, minus some. Here the sample spans approximately 170,000 clones, roughly two thirds being singletons. The chain joins TRBV7-9 to TRBJ2-5; tentatively, D is TRBD1 (5 bases). This TCR came from a young woman in good health and CMV-seropositive. Sample: PBMCs. For the CDR3, the DNA is TGTTCCAGCAGCTTGAAGGGGAACCACGCCAGGGAGACCCAGTACTTC. Residues: CSSSLKGNHARETQYF. Full variable domain (missing parts from reference TRBV7-9 and TRBJ2-5): DTGVSQNPRHKITKRGQNVTFRCDPISEHNRLYWYRQTLGQGPEFLTYFQNEAQLEKSRLLSDRFSAERPKGSFSTLEIQRTEQGDSAMYLCSSSLKGNHARETQYFGPGTRLLVL.